This T cell receptor beta chain was documented in a study of pediatric ulcerative colitis. Findings and limits, study-wide: Compared with controls, ulcerative colitis showed greater blood-rectum clone sharing.

V was clipped by 4 bases and J by 10 bases, with 16 bases between them. Germline V CDR1 and CDR2: SGHDT, YYEEEE. This CDR3 comprises 13 residues. The repertoire was sequenced with immunoSEQ multiplex PCR; TCRdb's copy has only in-frame clones and lacks some. The sample consists of 50,000 to 65,000 clones, approximately 87% of them appearing once. As to this clone: The antigen remains undetermined.

The receptor comes from a boy between 5 and 17 years old with severe ulcerative colitis. V gene TRBV5-6 combines with J gene TRBJ2-3; D tentatively fits TRBD1 or TRBD2 (6 bases each). Sequencing input: blood. The chain's CDR3 is CASSPKGGSSQYF. The DNA of the CDR3 is TGTGCCAGCAGCCCCAAAGGGGGGAGTTCGCAGTATTTT.